This T cell receptor beta chain was sequenced during a study of beta chain features in type 1 diabetes. General study findings and limits: Significant though moderate, a shortening of TCRB CDR3s appeared in all four CD4+ subsets of Type 1 diabetes patients.

Per germline, CDR1 LNHNV and CDR2 YYDKDF (reference sequence). V was trimmed by 0 bases and J by 2 bases, leaving 8 bases between them. This CDR3 comprises 16 residues. The sequenced template was cDNA made from the entire isolated RNA. Method: immunoSEQ multiplex PCR; TCRdb's copy keeps in-frame clones and lacks some. The sample has 400,000 or so clones, roughly 13% seen once. About this clone itself: Its antigen is as yet unknown.

The receptor's source is a woman younger than 35 with type 1 diabetes. The sample consisted of naive CD4+ T cells from blood. The rearrangement links TRBV15 to TRBJ2-6, with D unresolved. The CDR3 spells CATSRDQSAGANVLTF. CDR3 in DNA: TGTGCCACCAGCAGAGATCAATCGGCTGGGGCCAACGTCCTGACTTTC.